This T cell receptor beta chain was captured by sequencing in a study of T cells after yellow fever vaccination. Study-wide background: Each low-cell-number fraction was prepared by means of SMART-Seq v4 Ultra Low Input.

CDR1 is MNHEY and CDR2 is SVGAGI in the germline V gene. Trimming removed 4 bases at V and 4 bases at J, with 14 bases between. The CDR3 is 15 amino acids. This clonotype appeared many times. What it binds is not known. Study outcomes and limitations: In post-booster samples, most primary-vaccination clones reappeared (roughly 96% CD4, 88% CD8). The CD4 compartment and the CD8 compartment contained a small share of clonotypes in common.

Conversion of TCR transcripts into cDNA relied on 5'RACE template switching, which added a universal primer site and UMIs. TCRdb itself ran the 5' RACE reads through MiXCR, one entry per CDR3 protein. The repertoire consists of approximately 260,000 distinct CDR3 sequences, with approximately 5.2% occurring once and the leading ten covering less than 3.5%. The sequence was collected from a man aged 18 to 35 who received the YFV17D yellow fever vaccine. The chain is built from TRBV6-5 and TRBJ1-3, with D possibly TRBD1 on 5 matching bases. The sample consisted of CD4+ T cells sorted from PBMCs, taken on the day of the yellow fever booster vaccination. In DNA, the CDR3 is TGTGCCAGCAGTTTTACTCAGGGAAGCGGAAACACCATATATTTT. It translates to CASSFTQGSGNTIYF.